One and the same sample provided the 22 T cell receptor beta chains below, sequenced in a study of cytomegalovirus exposure and HLA in healthy donors (dated by TCRdb to about 2017). The library was made by the immunoSEQ multiplex PCR assay. For the multiplex PCR, a mixture combining 60 forward primers for TCR Vbeta segments and 13 reverse primers for TCR Jbeta segments was used. As stored in TCRdb, this immuneACCESS dataset retains in-frame rearrangements with V and J assigned. A fraction of the clones does not appear; measured against another copy, unresolved V genes explain less than half of the discrepancy, and the remainder lacks a known reason. For this sample the table gives over 100,000 clones, of which over 60% were detected only once. The ten top clones hold around 4.9% of the sample. Sample: PBMCs. The origin of the receptors is a young man in good health and CMV-seropositive.

This sequence joins TRBV6-1 and TRBJ2-5; 10 nucleotides align to TRBD2. This CDR3 region has 14 residues. V shed 2 bases, J shed 6 bases, and the junction held 3 bases outside the gene matches. Germline V gives CDR1 MNHNS, CDR2 SASEGT. CDR3 sequence reads: CASSESAGGKTQYF. The CDR3 bases are TGTGCCAGCAGTGAATCAGCGGGGGGGAAGACCCAGTACTTC.

This clone qualifies as medium-sized. The chain joins TRBV10-3 to TRBJ2-7; TRBD1 matches at 8 bases. CDR3 length equals 13 residues. Per the germline V gene, CDR1 is ENHRY and CDR2 is SYGVKD. J lost 5 bases, V lost 6 bases, and 6 bases had no gene match. The CDR3 DNA reads TGTGCCATCAGCTTCGGACAGGGCAACGAGCAGTACTTC. The encoded protein is CAISFGQGNEQYF.

This chain uses TRBV30 with TRBJ1-5, with TRBD1 as a possible D gene (6 bases). Trimming took 0 bases from V and 1 from J, leaving 10 bases between them. The CDR3 has 15 amino acids. Germline CDR1 is GTSNPN and CDR2 is SVGIG (reference sequence). The CDR3 nucleotides read TGTGCCTGGAGTGTAGGACAGTCCAGCAATCAGCCCCAGCATTTT. It specifies CAWSVGQSSNQPQHF.

Only a few counts were recorded for this clone. The chain joins TRBV28 to TRBJ1-4; 10 bases line up with TRBD1. V lost 2 bases to trimming and J lost 8 bases; unmatched junction nucleotides: 5. The germline gives CDR1 MDHEN, CDR2 SYDVKM. The CDR3 loop spans 15 amino acids. The CDR3 here is CASSLAGTGVEKLFF. In DNA, the CDR3 is TGTGCCAGCAGTTTAGCCGGGACAGGGGTCGAAAAACTGTTTTTT.

J is TRBJ1-1 and V is TRBV6-1, with D possibly TRBD1 on 6 matching bases. The CDR3 extends over 16 amino acids. Germline V gives CDR1 MNHNS, CDR2 SASEGT. Trimming cost V 0 bases and J 1 base, with 12 bases left between them. The DNA of the CDR3 is TGTGCCAGCAGTGAAGCTCAGGGGTCGAGGAACACTGAAGCTTTCTTT. Translated: CASSEAQGSRNTEAFF.

The chain links TRBV9 to TRBJ2-1, with 11 bases aligning to TRBD2. V gave up 0 bases and J gave up 8 bases; unmatched junction bases: 7. The CDR3 runs 16 residues. Germline CDR1 and CDR2: SGDLS and YYNGEE. The CDR3 protein is CASSVELAGGQDEQFF. As DNA, the CDR3 is TGTGCCAGCAGCGTAGAGCTAGCGGGGGGCCAGGATGAGCAGTTCTTC.

The V and J genes are TRBV5-4 and TRBJ2-5; 8 nucleotides line up with TRBD2. The J call may be wrong; the DNA end is better matched by TRBJ2-7. The CDR3 loop spans 13 amino acids. Germline V gene lookup returns CDR1 SGHNT and CDR2 YYREEE (reference sequence). CDR3 region: CASSTGGDYEQYF. The CDR3 DNA sequence: TGTGCCAGCAGCACCGGGGGGGACTACGAGCAGTACTTC.

This clone was picked up one time. The V gene is TRBV18, the J gene TRBJ2-5; D is perhaps TRBD1 (6 bases). CDR1 and CDR2 (germline): KGHSH, LQKENI. V gave up 5 bases and J gave up 3 bases, with 10 bases separating them. The CDR3 loop spans 13 amino acids. The CDR3 reads CASSIRQEETQYF. DNA for the CDR3: TGTGCCAGCTCAATAAGACAGGAAGAGACCCAGTACTTC.

The chain is built from TRBV7-9 and TRBJ2-2; a weak D match, TRBD1 (6 bases). The germline CDR1 and CDR2 sequences are SEHNR and FQNEAQ (reference sequence). Trimming shortened V by 5 bases and J by 7 bases, and 23 bases separated the two germline ends. The CDR3 is made up of 17 amino acids. The CDR3 coding sequence is TGTGCCAGCAGCGTGGCTTGGGACACTTATGGGGGCGGGGAGCTGTTTTTT. This sequence encodes CASSVAWDTYGGGELFF.

The chain combines TRBV30 with TRBJ1-5, with D unresolved. Trimming removed 3 bases from V and 6 bases from J, with 12 bases in between. The CDR3 has 13 residues. Germline loops: CDR1 GTSNPN, CDR2 SVGIG (reference sequence). Written as DNA, the CDR3 is TGTGCCTGGAGCTCCGGGGTTCGTCAGCCCCAGCATTTT. Translated, it gives CAWSSGVRQPQHF.

This chain connects TRBV6-6 to TRBJ1-2; D is unresolved. CDR1 and CDR2 from the germline V gene are MNHNY and SVGAGI (reference sequence). This CDR3 has 14 residues. Trimming took off 6 bases at V and 8 bases at J, with 19 bases between the two ends. Here the CDR3 reads CASRSGGEGDGYTF. The CDR3 region has the DNA TGTGCCAGCAGATCAGGTGGGGAGGGAGACGGCTACACCTTC.

J is TRBJ1-5 and V is TRBV18; TRBD1 agrees at 7 bases. Germline loops: CDR1 KGHSH, CDR2 LQKENI. J gave up 7 bases and V 4 bases, and 7 bases lay outside the gene matches. CDR3 length: 14 residues. CDR3 nucleotide sequence: TGTGCCAGCTCACTCGACAGGGTAAGACAGCCCCAGCATTTT. Amino acids: CASSLDRVRQPQHF.

This clone was observed at least ten times. This chain connects TRBV7-2 to TRBJ1-2, with D uncertain. The germline V gene has CDR1 SGHTA and CDR2 FQGNSA. This CDR3 is 14 amino acids long. V gave up 5 bases and J gave up 4 bases, with 14 bases separating them. The CDR3 region is CASSSNAGVYGYTF. DNA for the CDR3: TGTGCCAGCAGCAGTAACGCCGGGGTCTATGGCTACACCTTC.

V gene TRBV10-3 combines with J gene TRBJ1-2, with TRBD1 matching over 10 bases. V trimming: 10 bases; J trimming: 3 bases; junction bases outside the gene matches: 2. The germline V gene encodes CDR1 ENHRY and CDR2 SYGVKD. The CDR3 consists of 12 residues. CDR3 nucleotide sequence: TGTGCCAGTGGACAGGGGGACTATGGCTACACCTTC. Translated: CASGQGDYGYTF.

The table lists this clone with many counts. The gene calls are TRBV2 and TRBJ1-1, with 9 bases identical to TRBD1. V shed 5 bases, J shed 11 bases, and the junction held 9 bases outside the gene matches. This CDR3 comprises 13 residues. The germline CDR1 and CDR2 sequences are SNHLY and FYNNEI. The CDR3 loop is CASSSTGQGRAFF. The CDR3 nucleotides read TGTGCCAGCAGTTCGACCGGACAGGGGAGGGCTTTCTTT.

This chain joins TRBV29-1 and TRBJ2-7; maybe TRBD1 (5 bases). The germline V and J ends were trimmed by 7 bases and 3 bases, with 16 bases remaining between them. The germline V gene encodes CDR1 SQVTM and CDR2 ANQGSEA. CDR3 size: 13 residues. The CDR3 is CSARQIMGYEQYF. CDR3 sequence (DNA): TGCAGCGCCCGACAGATTATGGGCTACGAGCAGTACTTC.

This chain uses TRBV6-5 with TRBJ1-5; D not certain. Trimming removed 0 bases from V and 5 bases from J, with 5 bases in between. The germline V gene has CDR1 MNHEY and CDR2 SVGAGI. The CDR3 extends over 13 amino acids. The CDR3 sequence: CASSYSRDQPQHF. The DNA for the CDR3 is TGTGCCAGCAGTTACTCGAGGGATCAGCCCCAGCATTTT.

Worth noting for this clone: Other DNA sequences within the sample encode an identical CDR3. The V and J genes are TRBV6-4 and TRBJ2-3; 11 positions match TRBD1. CDR3 length: 14 residues. J was trimmed by 4 bases and V by 3 bases; bases with no gene match: 0. Germline V gene data show CDR1 as MRHNA and CDR2 as SNTAGT. CDR3 bases: TGTGCCAGCAGTGAGGGACAGGGGGCAGATACGCAGTATTTT. Residues: CASSEGQGADTQYF.

The rearrangement uses TRBV7-6 and TRBJ2-1, with TRBD2 matching over 9 bases. J lost 2 bases, V lost 1 base, and 6 bases had no gene match. CDR3 length equals 17 residues. Germline V lookup: CDR1 SGHVS, CDR2 FNYEAQ. CDR3 coding DNA: TGTGCCAGCAGCTTAGTGGGCGGGGGGGGAGCCTACAATGAGCAGTTCTTC. Encoded protein: CASSLVGGGGAYNEQFF.

This clone occurred a few times. The chain is built from TRBV7-9 and TRBJ1-1, with D perhaps TRBD1 (5 bases). This CDR3 is 15 amino acids long. The germline V and J ends were trimmed by 5 bases and 3 bases, with 16 bases remaining between them. The germline V gene has CDR1 SEHNR and CDR2 FQNEAQ (reference sequence). The CDR3, as DNA: TGTGCCAGCAGCCTTACCGGCGGACAATACACTGAAGCTTTCTTT. Translated: CASSLTGGQYTEAFF.

The genes are TRBV2 and TRBJ2-2, with TRBD1 matching over 7 bases. J was trimmed by 0 bases and V by 5 bases; bases with no gene match: 6. The CDR3 is 16 amino acids. Germline V gives CDR1 SNHLY, CDR2 FYNNEI. Written as DNA, the CDR3 is TGTGCCAGCAGTCTTAACAGGGGAACGAACACCGGGGAGCTGTTTTTT. Translating gives CASSLNRGTNTGELFF. Full variable domain (remainder filled in from reference TRBV2 and TRBJ2-2): EPEVTQTPSHQVTQMGQEVILRCVPISNHLYFYWYRQILGQKVEFLVSFYNNEISEKSEIFDDQFSVERPDGSNFTLKIRSTKLEDSAMYFCASSLNRGTNTGELFFGEGSRLTVL.

CDR3 coding DNA: TGTGCCAGTAGTAATGGGGCAGGGATCCTCGAGCAGTACTTC. Its translation is CASSNGAGILEQYF. This chain uses TRBV19 with TRBJ2-7, with D maybe TRBD1 (5 bases). V shed 4 bases and J shed 6 bases, with 16 bases lying between them. Germline V lookup: CDR1 LNHDA, CDR2 SQIVND (reference sequence). This CDR3 region has 14 residues. Variable domain in full (rest from reference TRBV19 and TRBJ2-7): DGGITQSPKYLFRKEGQNVTLSCEQNLNHDAMYWYRQDPGQGLRLIYYSQIVNDFQKGDIAEGYSVSREKKESFPLTVTSAQKNPTAFYLCASSNGAGILEQYFGPGTRLTVT.